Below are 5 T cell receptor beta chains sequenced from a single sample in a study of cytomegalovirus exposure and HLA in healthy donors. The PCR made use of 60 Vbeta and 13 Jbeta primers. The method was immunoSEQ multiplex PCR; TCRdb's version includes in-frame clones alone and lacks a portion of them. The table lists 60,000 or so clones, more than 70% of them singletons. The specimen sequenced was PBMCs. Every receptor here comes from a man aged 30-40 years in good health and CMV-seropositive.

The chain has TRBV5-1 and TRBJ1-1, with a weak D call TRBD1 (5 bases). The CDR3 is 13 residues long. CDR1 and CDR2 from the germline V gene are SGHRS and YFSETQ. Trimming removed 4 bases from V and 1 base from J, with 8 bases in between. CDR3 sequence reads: CASSPGGNTEAFF. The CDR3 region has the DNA TGCGCCAGCAGCCCCGGGGGGAACACTGAAGCTTTCTTT.

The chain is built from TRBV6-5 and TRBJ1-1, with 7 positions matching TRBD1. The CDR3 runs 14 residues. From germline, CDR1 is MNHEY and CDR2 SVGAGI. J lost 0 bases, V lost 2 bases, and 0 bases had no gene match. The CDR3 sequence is CASSYQGVNTEAFF. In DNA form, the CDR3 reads TGTGCCAGCAGTTACCAGGGGGTGAACACTGAAGCTTTCTTT.

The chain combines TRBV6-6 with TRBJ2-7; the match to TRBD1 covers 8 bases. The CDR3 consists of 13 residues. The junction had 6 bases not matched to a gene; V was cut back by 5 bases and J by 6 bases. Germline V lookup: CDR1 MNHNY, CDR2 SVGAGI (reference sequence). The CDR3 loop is CASSARTGFEQYF. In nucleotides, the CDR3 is TGTGCCAGCAGTGCCCGGACAGGGTTCGAGCAGTACTTC.

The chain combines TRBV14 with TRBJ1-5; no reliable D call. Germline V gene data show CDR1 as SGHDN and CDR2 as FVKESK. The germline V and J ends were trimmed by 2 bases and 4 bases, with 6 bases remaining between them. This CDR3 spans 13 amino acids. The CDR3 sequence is CASSQTGNQPQHF. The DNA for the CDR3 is TGTGCCAGCAGCCAAACGGGAAATCAGCCCCAGCATTTT.

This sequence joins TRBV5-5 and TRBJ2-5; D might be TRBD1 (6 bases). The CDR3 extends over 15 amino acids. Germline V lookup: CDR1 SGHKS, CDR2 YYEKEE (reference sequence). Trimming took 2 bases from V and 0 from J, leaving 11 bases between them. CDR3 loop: CASSFPRDNQETQYF. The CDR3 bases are TGTGCCAGCAGCTTCCCCCGGGACAACCAAGAGACCCAGTACTTC.